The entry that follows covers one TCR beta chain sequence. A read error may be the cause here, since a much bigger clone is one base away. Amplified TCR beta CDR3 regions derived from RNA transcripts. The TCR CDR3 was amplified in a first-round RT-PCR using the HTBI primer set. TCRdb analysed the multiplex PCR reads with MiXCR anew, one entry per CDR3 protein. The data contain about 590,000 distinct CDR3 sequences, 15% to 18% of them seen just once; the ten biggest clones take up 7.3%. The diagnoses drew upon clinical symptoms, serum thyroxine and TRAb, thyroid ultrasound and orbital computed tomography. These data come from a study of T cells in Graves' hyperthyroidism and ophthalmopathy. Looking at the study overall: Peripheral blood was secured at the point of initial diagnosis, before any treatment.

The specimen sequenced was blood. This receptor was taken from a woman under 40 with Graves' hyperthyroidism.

CDR3 in amino acids: CANGTVQETQYF. DNA of the CDR3: TGTGCCAACGGGACAGTCCAAGAGACCCAGTACTTC. The chain carries TRBV2 and TRBJ2-5; 7 nucleotides agree with TRBD1. Germline V lookup: CDR1 SNHLY, CDR2 FYNNEI. This CDR3 has 12 amino acids. Trimming removed 10 bases from V and 1 base from J; junction bases left unmatched: 3. Full variable domain (outside the CDR3, taken from reference TRBV2 and TRBJ2-5): EPEVTQTPSHQVTQMGQEVILRCVPISNHLYFYWYRQILGQKVEFLVSFYNNEISEKSEIFDDQFSVERPDGSNFTLKIRSTKLEDSAMYFCANGTVQETQYFGPGTRLLVL.